These T cell receptor beta chains were read from a single sample in a study of identical twins. Using its own MiXCR run on the 5' RACE reads, TCRdb lists one record per CDR3 protein. Among roughly 770,000 distinct CDR3 sequences listed, about 20% were seen once. The same specimen was also included in a second study, on T cells expressing NK-cell markers.

The sequenced sample was PBMCs. These receptors all come from a woman between 18 and 29 years old in good health. Both conserved end residues are part of each CDR3. Each record gives: CDR3 DNA, CDR3 protein, D gene, clone size, J gene, V gene. A D gene is named only where the DNA matches it firmly. Expanded clones are given a class, and other clones once, few, many or no size at all.

CDR3nt: TGTGCCAGCAGTCCGTTTCAGGACAGCAGAATGACAGATACGCAGTATTTT; CDR3aa: CASSPFQDSRMTDTQYF; d_gene: NA; abundance: few; j_gene: TRBJ2-3; v_gene: TRBV27
CDR3nt: TGTGCCAGCAGGCCAGTATCGAGTGACGAAGCTTTCTTT; CDR3aa: CASRPVSSDEAFF; d_gene: NA; abundance: NA; j_gene: TRBJ1-1; v_gene: TRBV5-6
CDR3nt: TGTGCCACCTTAGGAGGGAGCGACTACGAGCAGTACTTC; CDR3aa: CATLGGSDYEQYF; d_gene: NA; abundance: many; j_gene: TRBJ2-7; v_gene: TRBV10-3
CDR3nt: TGTGCCAGCAGCTTAGATGTGGGTGGGGCGAACACTGAAGCTTTCTTT; CDR3aa: CASSLDVGGANTEAFF; d_gene: NA; abundance: few; j_gene: TRBJ1-1; v_gene: TRBV7-6
CDR3nt: TGCAGTGCTAGAGTGCAGGGCTGGGATCAGCCCCAGCATTTT; CDR3aa: CSARVQGWDQPQHF; d_gene: NA; abundance: NA; j_gene: TRBJ1-5; v_gene: TRBV20-1
CDR3nt: TGCAGCGTTGAAGATAGGCTAGCGGGAGGACTAAACATTCAGTACTTC; CDR3aa: CSVEDRLAGGLNIQYF; d_gene: TRBD2; abundance: few; j_gene: TRBJ2-4; v_gene: TRBV29-1
CDR3nt: TGCAGTGCTATCGACCTCAACAATGAGCAGTTCTTC; CDR3aa: CSAIDLNNEQFF; d_gene: NA; abundance: few; j_gene: TRBJ2-1; v_gene: TRBV20-1
CDR3nt: TGTGCCAGCAGCGTCGGTACGACAGGGGGGAACACTGAAGCTTTCTTT; CDR3aa: CASSVGTTGGNTEAFF; d_gene: TRBD1; abundance: few; j_gene: TRBJ1-1; v_gene: TRBV9
CDR3nt: TGTGCCACCAGCAGGGACAACCTGATGAACACTGAAGCTTTCTTT; CDR3aa: CATSRDNLMNTEAFF; d_gene: NA; abundance: NA; j_gene: TRBJ1-1; v_gene: TRBV15
CDR3nt: TGTGCCAGCAGTTTTACCGAGGGGACCGAAGCTTTCTTT; CDR3aa: CASSFTEGTEAFF; d_gene: NA; abundance: few; j_gene: TRBJ1-1; v_gene: TRBV12-3/TRBV12-4
CDR3nt: TGTGCCAGCAGTTACTCCGGGCTAGCGGGCCTCCAAGAGACCCAGTACTTC; CDR3aa: CASSYSGLAGLQETQYF; d_gene: TRBD2; abundance: few; j_gene: TRBJ2-5; v_gene: TRBV6-5